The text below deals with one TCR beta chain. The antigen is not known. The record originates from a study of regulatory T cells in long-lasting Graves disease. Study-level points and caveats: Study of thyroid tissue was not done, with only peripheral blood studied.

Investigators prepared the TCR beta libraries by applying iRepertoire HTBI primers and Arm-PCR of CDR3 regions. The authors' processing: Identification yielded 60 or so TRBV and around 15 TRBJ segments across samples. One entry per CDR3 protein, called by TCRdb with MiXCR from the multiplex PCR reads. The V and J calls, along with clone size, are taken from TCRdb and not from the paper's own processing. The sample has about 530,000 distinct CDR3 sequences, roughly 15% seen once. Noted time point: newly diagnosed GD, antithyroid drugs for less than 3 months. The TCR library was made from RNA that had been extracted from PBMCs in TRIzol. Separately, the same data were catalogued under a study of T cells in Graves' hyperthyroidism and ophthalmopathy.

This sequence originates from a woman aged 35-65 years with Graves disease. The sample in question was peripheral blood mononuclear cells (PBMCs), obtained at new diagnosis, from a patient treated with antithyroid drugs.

Written as DNA, the CDR3 is TGTGCCAGCAGTTCCCGGGGACCAACCTATGGCTACACCTTC. Translating it yields CASSSRGPTYGYTF. V gene TRBV6-5 combines with J gene TRBJ1-2; TRBD1 might be the D (5 bases). CDR1 is MNHEY, CDR2 SVGAGI, per germline. The CDR3 totals 14 residues. Trimming took off 4 bases at V and 4 bases at J, with 13 bases between the two ends.